This TCR beta chain derives from a study of identical twins. Findings and caveats of the study: Without tracking the same donors, conclusions rested on cross-sectional statistical analysis. Fewer insertions marked abundant cord blood beta clonotypes; young adult naive trended weakly, memory not at all. Twins shared beta out-of-frame sequences in excess, but this excess was weaker.

On this clonotype: Its specificity is not known.

The CDR3 runs 14 residues. V gave up 6 bases and J gave up 6 bases; unmatched junction bases: 10. MiXCR, run by TCRdb on the 5' RACE reads, gives a single entry per CDR3 protein. Of roughly 350,000 distinct CDR3 sequences in the sample, roughly 9% are singletons; the top ten hold 8.5% to 10%. The rearrangement uses TRBV12-3 or TRBV12-4 and TRBJ2-7; 8 bases line up with TRBD1. The sequencing input was naive T cells sorted from blood. This TCR was recovered from a woman between 50 and 59 years old in good health. In nucleotides, the CDR3 is TGTGCCAGCAGGACGGGACAGGCGTCGGGCGAGCAGTACTTC. Encoded protein: CASRTGQASGEQYF.